The T cell receptor beta chain described here comes from a study of molecular identifiers for immune sequencing clone quantification. Study-level findings and limits: Under 1% of molecules in naive cells, but over 98% of effector molecules, belonged to clones above 20 RNA copies. Identical TCR molecules that share a barcode could lead to an underestimation of highly expanded clone sizes.

A CD8+CD4-CCR7+CD45RA+ phenotype served as the sorting definition for naive CD8 T cells. This clonotype occurred many times. Its target is not known. Making the bulk TCR libraries relied on previously described methods and listed TCR primers. From the PCR reads, TCRdb called clonotypes with MiXCR, one entry per CDR3 protein. The sample contains over 600,000 distinct CDR3 sequences, roughly 21% of which appear only once. Trimming at V came to 2 bases and at J to 2 bases, leaving 9 bases not matched to a gene. CDR1 is LGHNA, CDR2 YSLEER, per germline. The CDR3 spans 17 residues. The TCR sequence derives from a human donor in good health. Some libraries in this study had Jurkat cell RNA spiked in. The chain combines TRBV4-3 with TRBJ2-3; 8 positions agree with TRBD2. Sequencing was carried out using naive CD8+ T cells from blood, with Jurkat cell RNA spiked in. Documented subset: FACS-sorted CD8+CD4-CCR7+CD45RA+ naive T cells. CDR3 coding DNA: TGCGCCAGCAGCCAAAGCTCTAGCGGGTTTTACACAGATACGCAGTATTTT. It codes for CASSQSSSGFYTDTQYF.